This TCR beta chain was recovered during a study of cytomegalovirus exposure and HLA in healthy donors. Whole-study findings and limits: The listing of approximately 160 TCR beta chains classed them as cytomegalovirus-associated. In vitro checks showed that a few CMV-associated chains really do target CMV antigens. It was found in a later analysis that first-cohort TCR clusters tended to co-occur in the 120 validation repertoires.

The study drew the donors from its approximately 110-subject validation cohort, separate from the roughly 670-subject first cohort. Some clones are missing from TCRdb's copy, which holds only in-frame ones; the method was immunoSEQ multiplex PCR. Found here are over 200,000 clones, around 87% of them singletons; the top ten hold roughly 2%. A word on this clone: Antigen unknown.

This CDR3 has 15 amino acids. Germline V CDR1 and CDR2: MRHNA, SNTAGT. Deletions cut 8 bases from V and 6 bases from J, with 19 bases between. Material for sequencing was PBMCs. This clonotype originated in a woman aged 18-35 years in good health and CMV-seropositive. V is TRBV6-4 and J is TRBJ2-2; D might be TRBD2 (6 bases). CDR3 sequence (DNA): TGTGCCAGCCCCGCGGGAACTAGCAAAGCCGGGGAGCTGTTTTTT. This encodes CASPAGTSKAGELFF.